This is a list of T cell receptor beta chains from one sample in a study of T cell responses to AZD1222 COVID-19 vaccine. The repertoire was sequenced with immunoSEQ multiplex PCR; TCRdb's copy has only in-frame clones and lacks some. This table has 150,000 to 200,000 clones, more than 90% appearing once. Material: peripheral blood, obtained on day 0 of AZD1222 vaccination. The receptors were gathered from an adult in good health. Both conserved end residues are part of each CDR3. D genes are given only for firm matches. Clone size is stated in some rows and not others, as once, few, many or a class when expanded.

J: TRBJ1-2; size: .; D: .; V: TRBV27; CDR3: CASSPGSGGAYGYTF; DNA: TGTGCCAGCAGTCCAGGTTCGGGGGGCGCTTACGGCTACACCTTC
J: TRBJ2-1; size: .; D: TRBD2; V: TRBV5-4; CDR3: CASSSQRGHINEQFF; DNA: TGTGCCAGCAGTTCACAGCGGGGCCATATCAATGAGCAGTTCTTC
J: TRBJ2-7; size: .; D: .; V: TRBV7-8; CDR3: CASSLALVGAPWRNEQYF; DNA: TGTGCCAGCAGCTTAGCGCTTGTGGGTGCTCCCTGGAGGAACGAGCAGTACTTC
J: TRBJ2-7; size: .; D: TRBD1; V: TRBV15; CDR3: CATRRGQASYEQYF; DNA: TGTGCCACCAGGAGGGGACAGGCGTCCTACGAGCAGTACTTC
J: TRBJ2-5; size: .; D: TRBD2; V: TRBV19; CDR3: CASNELAGARETQYF; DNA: TGTGCCAGTAATGAGCTAGCGGGGGCAAGAGAGACCCAGTACTTC
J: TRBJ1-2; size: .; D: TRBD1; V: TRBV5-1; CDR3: CASSLAGTGPYGYTF; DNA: TGCGCCAGCAGCTTGGCCGGGACAGGACCGTATGGCTACACCTTC
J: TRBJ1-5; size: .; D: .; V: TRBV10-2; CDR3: CASSEAGSNQPQHF; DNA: TGCGCCAGCAGTGAGGCAGGCTCCAATCAGCCCCAGCATTTT
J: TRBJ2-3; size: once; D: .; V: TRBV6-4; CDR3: CASSDRETDTQYF; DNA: TGTGCCAGCAGTGACCGGGAGACAGATACGCAGTATTTT
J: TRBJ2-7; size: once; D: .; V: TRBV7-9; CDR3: CASSPSYYEQYF; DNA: TGTGCCAGCAGCCCTAGTTATTACGAGCAGTACTTC
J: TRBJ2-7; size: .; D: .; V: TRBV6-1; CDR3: CASSDRLASVSYEQYF; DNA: TGTGCCAGCAGTGATCGCTTAGCGTCGGTCTCCTACGAGCAGTACTTC
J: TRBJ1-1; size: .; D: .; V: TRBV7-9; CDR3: CASSLGVREDTEAFF; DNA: TGTGCCAGCAGCTTAGGGGTCAGGGAAGACACTGAAGCTTTCTTT
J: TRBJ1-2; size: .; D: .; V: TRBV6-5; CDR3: CASSPSFANYGYTF; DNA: TGTGCCAGCAGTCCCTCCTTCGCTAACTATGGCTACACCTTC
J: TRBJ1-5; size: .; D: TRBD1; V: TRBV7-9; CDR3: CASSSTGVGNQPQHF; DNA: TGTGCCAGCAGCTCGACAGGGGTGGGTAATCAGCCCCAGCATTTT
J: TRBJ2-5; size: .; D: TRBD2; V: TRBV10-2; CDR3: CASSESRGTSGRETQYF; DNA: TGCGCCAGCAGTGAGTCTAGAGGGACTAGCGGGAGAGAGACCCAGTACTTC
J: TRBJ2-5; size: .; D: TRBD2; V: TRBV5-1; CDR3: CATMPGTRAETQYF; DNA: TGCGCCACTATGCCCGGGACTAGGGCAGAGACCCAGTACTTC
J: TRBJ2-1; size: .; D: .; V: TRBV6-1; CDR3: CASSEGLPTYNEQFF; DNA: TGTGCCAGCAGTGAAGGACTCCCGACCTACAATGAGCAGTTCTTC